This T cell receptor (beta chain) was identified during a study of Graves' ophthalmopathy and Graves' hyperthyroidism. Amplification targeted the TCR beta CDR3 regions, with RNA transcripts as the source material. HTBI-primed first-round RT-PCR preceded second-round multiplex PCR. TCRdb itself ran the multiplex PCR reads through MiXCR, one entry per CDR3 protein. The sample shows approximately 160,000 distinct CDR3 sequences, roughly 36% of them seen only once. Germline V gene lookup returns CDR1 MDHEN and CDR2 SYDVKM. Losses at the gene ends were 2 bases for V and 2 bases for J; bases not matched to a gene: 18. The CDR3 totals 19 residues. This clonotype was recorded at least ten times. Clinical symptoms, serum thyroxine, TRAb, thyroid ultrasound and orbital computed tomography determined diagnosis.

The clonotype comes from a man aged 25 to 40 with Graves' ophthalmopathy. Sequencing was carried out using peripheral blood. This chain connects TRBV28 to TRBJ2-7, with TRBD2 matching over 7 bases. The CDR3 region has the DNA TGTGCCAGCAGTTTAGGGGGTTCGTGGGAGGGACTGTTACCCTACGAGCAGTACTTC. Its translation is CASSLGGSWEGLLPYEQYF.